The rows below give T cell receptor beta chains drawn from one sample of a study of T cells in localized non-small cell lung cancer. The table came from immunoSEQ multiplex PCR; TCRdb's copy has only in-frame clones and leaves some out. The sample has roughly 38,000 clones, over 75% seen once. The sequencing here drew on peripheral blood, taken before any cancer treatment. Source of these receptors: a male donor older than 55 with stage III squamous cell lung carcinoma. CDR3s include the opening cysteine and the closing phenylalanine or tryptophan. Fields, in order: V gene, clone size, J gene, D gene, CDR3 DNA, CDR3 protein. D genes are given only for firm matches. A clone size is listed for some rows: how often the clone was seen (once, few, many), or a class if it is expanded.

V: TRBV27; size: NA; J: TRBJ2-7; D: NA; DNA: TGTGCCAGCAGTTTGAGAGCTAGCCCCCCGTACGAGCAGTACTTC; CDR3: CASSLRASPPYEQYF
V: TRBV7-2; size: once; J: TRBJ2-7; D: NA; DNA: TGTGCCAGCAGCACGACGGGGGACAGCCACTCCTACGAGCAGTACTTC; CDR3: CASSTTGDSHSYEQYF
V: TRBV2; size: NA; J: TRBJ2-1; D: NA; DNA: TGTGCCAGCAGTGCAGTGGATGAGCAGTTCTTC; CDR3: CASSAVDEQFF
V: TRBV5-4; size: NA; J: TRBJ2-7; D: NA; DNA: TGTGCCAGCAGCGTTGACGGCTACGAGCAGTACTTC; CDR3: CASSVDGYEQYF
V: TRBV11-2; size: NA; J: TRBJ2-7; D: NA; DNA: TGTGCCAGCAGCTTAGCAAGAGGCGAGCAGTACTTC; CDR3: CASSLARGEQYF
V: TRBV28; size: NA; J: TRBJ1-5; D: NA; DNA: TGTGCCAGCTTGGGGGTCGGACAGCCCCAGCATTTT; CDR3: CASLGVGQPQHF
V: TRBV6-6; size: NA; J: TRBJ2-2; D: NA; DNA: TGTGCCAGCAGTTATCTAGCCGCGAGCAACTTCGGGGAGCTGTTTTTT; CDR3: CASSYLAASNFGELFF
V: TRBV9; size: NA; J: TRBJ2-7; D: NA; DNA: TGTGCCAGCAGCGTATTGGGAGAGAGCTACGAGCAGTACTTC; CDR3: CASSVLGESYEQYF
V: TRBV10-1; size: once; J: TRBJ2-5; D: NA; DNA: TGCGCCAGCAGTGATGCAGGGGCCCACCCGGCCCCTAAAGAGACCCAGTACTTC; CDR3: CASSDAGAHPAPKETQYF
V: TRBV11-2; size: NA; J: TRBJ1-1; D: TRBD1; DNA: TGTGCCAGCAGCTACTCGACAGGGCCTAGCACTGAAGCTTTCTTT; CDR3: CASSYSTGPSTEAFF
V: TRBV10-1; size: NA; J: TRBJ2-1; D: NA; DNA: TGCGCCAGCAGTGTTCTTCCCCACAATGAGCAGTTCTTC; CDR3: CASSVLPHNEQFF
V: TRBV2; size: NA; J: TRBJ2-1; D: NA; DNA: TGTGCCAGCAGTGACCCCTCCTACAATGAGCAGTTCTTC; CDR3: CASSDPSYNEQFF
V: TRBV29-1; size: NA; J: TRBJ1-4; D: NA; DNA: TGCAGCGTTGTAGGCTGGGGAACTAATGAAAAACTGTTTTTT; CDR3: CSVVGWGTNEKLFF
V: TRBV2; size: NA; J: TRBJ1-1; D: NA; DNA: TGTGCCAGCACCGGGGGCGCCGGCACTGAAGCTTTCTTT; CDR3: CASTGGAGTEAFF
V: TRBV6-4; size: once; J: TRBJ1-4; D: NA; DNA: TGTGCCAGCAGTGACTTACAGGCAACTAATGAAAAACTGTTTTTT; CDR3: CASSDLQATNEKLFF
V: TRBV6-1; size: NA; J: TRBJ2-7; D: TRBD1; DNA: TGTGCCAACTCCCCAACAGGGGCGACGGTCTACGAGCAGTACTTC; CDR3: CANSPTGATVYEQYF
V: TRBV5-6; size: once; J: TRBJ1-1; D: TRBD1; DNA: TGTGCCAGCAGCTCTCCGGGACAGGGGGCTTCGACTGAAGCTTTCTTT; CDR3: CASSSPGQGASTEAFF
V: TRBV18; size: NA; J: TRBJ1-2; D: NA; DNA: TGTGCCAGCTCACCACCGCAGGGAGACTATGGCTACACCTTC; CDR3: CASSPPQGDYGYTF
V: TRBV7-9; size: NA; J: TRBJ2-3; D: NA; DNA: TGTGCCAGCAGCCCTAGGGGAGATACGCAGTATTTT; CDR3: CASSPRGDTQYF
V: TRBV7-7; size: once; J: TRBJ2-2; D: TRBD2; DNA: TGTGCCAGCAGCTTAAGGCTAGCGGGGTCAAACACCGGGGAGCTGTTTTTT; CDR3: CASSLRLAGSNTGELFF
V: TRBV6-5; size: NA; J: TRBJ1-1; D: NA; DNA: TGTGCCAGCAGTTACTCGCGGGGAATGAACACTGAAGCTTTCTTT; CDR3: CASSYSRGMNTEAFF
V: TRBV10-2; size: few; J: TRBJ1-5; D: NA; DNA: TGCGCCAGCAGTGAGTCGTCAGGGGCTCAGCCCCAGCATTTT; CDR3: CASSESSGAQPQHF
V: TRBV11-2; size: NA; J: TRBJ1-2; D: NA; DNA: TGTGCCAGCAGCTTATTGGGGACGGCTAACTATGGCTACACCTTC; CDR3: CASSLLGTANYGYTF
V: TRBV4-1; size: once; J: TRBJ1-5; D: NA; DNA: TGCGCCAGCAGCCTTTGGGGGGACGGGAATCAGCCCCAGCATTTT; CDR3: CASSLWGDGNQPQHF
V: TRBV5-1; size: NA; J: TRBJ2-7; D: NA; DNA: TGCGCCAGCAGCTTGGGGCAGGGTCCAGGGTGGGAGCAGTACTTC; CDR3: CASSLGQGPGWEQYF
V: TRBV10-2; size: NA; J: TRBJ2-7; D: NA; DNA: TGCGCCAGCAGTTTGGGCCCCTCCTACGAGCAGTACTTC; CDR3: CASSLGPSYEQYF
V: TRBV19; size: once; J: TRBJ2-2; D: TRBD1; DNA: TGTGCCACCCTGACAGGGTCTAACACCGGGGAGCTGTTTTTT; CDR3: CATLTGSNTGELFF
V: TRBV5-4; size: NA; J: TRBJ2-5; D: TRBD1; DNA: TGTGCCAGCAGCGAGGACAGGGGCCTAGGGAAGACCCAGTACTTC; CDR3: CASSEDRGLGKTQYF
V: TRBV18; size: once; J: TRBJ2-1; D: NA; DNA: TGTGCCAGCTCACCACGGCAGGGTGGTGGTGAGCAGTTCTTC; CDR3: CASSPRQGGGEQFF
V: TRBV11-2; size: NA; J: TRBJ2-7; D: TRBD2; DNA: TGTGCCAGCAGCTCATTAGGGACTAGCGGGATCTACGAGCAGTACTTC; CDR3: CASSSLGTSGIYEQYF
V: TRBV5-1; size: NA; J: TRBJ1-3; D: NA; DNA: TGCGCCAGCAGCTTGATCGGGATGGACTCTGGAAACACCATATATTTT; CDR3: CASSLIGMDSGNTIYF
V: TRBV5-1; size: NA; J: TRBJ2-1; D: TRBD2; DNA: TGCGCCAGCAGCTCCTTAGCGGGGGAGATGTATGAGCAGTTCTTC; CDR3: CASSSLAGEMYEQFF
V: TRBV18; size: NA; J: TRBJ2-7; D: TRBD2; DNA: TGTGCCAGCTCACCACGGACAGCGGGGGGTTTCTACGAGCAGTACTTC; CDR3: CASSPRTAGGFYEQYF
V: TRBV2; size: NA; J: TRBJ2-3; D: NA; DNA: TGTGCCACCAGGGTTGATACAGATACGCAGTATTTT; CDR3: CATRVDTDTQYF
V: TRBV4-1; size: NA; J: TRBJ1-1; D: NA; DNA: TGCGCCAGCAGCCAAGATCCCCAAACAGGGAAACCTGAAGCTTTCTTT; CDR3: CASSQDPQTGKPEAFF
V: TRBV4-1; size: NA; J: TRBJ1-1; D: NA; DNA: TGCGCCAGCAGCCAAGATGGGGCACGGAACACTGAAGCTTTCTTT; CDR3: CASSQDGARNTEAFF
V: TRBV2; size: NA; J: TRBJ1-5; D: TRBD1; DNA: TGTGCCAGCAGTTTGGACAGGGAGGGGAATAGCAATCAGCCCCAGCATTTT; CDR3: CASSLDREGNSNQPQHF
V: TRBV5-1; size: once; J: TRBJ1-1; D: NA; DNA: TGCGCCAGCAGCTTGGTAGCAGGGACGAACACTGAAGCTTTCTTT; CDR3: CASSLVAGTNTEAFF
V: TRBV18; size: NA; J: TRBJ2-3; D: NA; DNA: TGTGCCAGCTCACCTCCTTTTCCGGACGGCGACACAGATACGCAGTATTTT; CDR3: CASSPPFPDGDTDTQYF
V: TRBV13; size: NA; J: TRBJ2-5; D: NA; DNA: TGTGCCAGCAGCTTAAAAAGGGCCGGGGAGACCCAGTACTTC; CDR3: CASSLKRAGETQYF
V: TRBV30; size: once; J: TRBJ1-5; D: NA; DNA: TGTGCCTGGACCCAGGGAAGGAACAATCAGCCCCAGCATTTT; CDR3: CAWTQGRNNQPQHF
V: TRBV5-4; size: NA; J: TRBJ1-4; D: TRBD1; DNA: TGTGCCAGCAGCTTGGAGAGGGGGCAGGGTGAAAAACTGTTTTTT; CDR3: CASSLERGQGEKLFF
V: TRBV19; size: NA; J: TRBJ1-2; D: NA; DNA: TGTGCCAGTAGTATAGATGGCCGACTAGGGTCTGGCTACACCTTC; CDR3: CASSIDGRLGSGYTF
V: TRBV7-9; size: NA; J: TRBJ1-1; D: NA; DNA: TGTGCCAGCAGCTTAGCCCTCCGAACGAACACTGAAGCTTTCTTT; CDR3: CASSLALRTNTEAFF
V: TRBV19; size: NA; J: TRBJ2-1; D: TRBD1; DNA: TGTGCCACCTGGGGACAGGGGGCCTACAATGAGCAGTTCTTC; CDR3: CATWGQGAYNEQFF
V: TRBV6-6; size: NA; J: TRBJ1-4; D: TRBD1; DNA: TGTGCCAGCAGTTCGACAGGGGATAGAGAAAAACTGTTTTTT; CDR3: CASSSTGDREKLFF
V: TRBV14; size: NA; J: TRBJ1-1; D: TRBD1; DNA: TGTGCCAGCAGCGGCAGGGGGCGGGACACTGAAGCTTTCTTT; CDR3: CASSGRGRDTEAFF
V: TRBV18; size: NA; J: TRBJ1-1; D: TRBD1; DNA: TGTGCCAGCTCACCCGGGACAGGGTATACTGAAGCTTTCTTT; CDR3: CASSPGTGYTEAFF
V: TRBV7-2; size: few; J: TRBJ1-2; D: NA; DNA: TGTGCCAGCAGCTTGGGTCAAGTCTATGGCTACACCTTC; CDR3: CASSLGQVYGYTF
V: TRBV5-4; size: NA; J: TRBJ2-5; D: NA; DNA: TGTGCCAGCAGCTTGGTTGGGGGAGCATTGTTTGGGGAGACCCAGTACTTC; CDR3: CASSLVGGALFGETQYF
V: TRBV30; size: NA; J: TRBJ1-2; D: TRBD1; DNA: TGTGCCTGGAGTGCGAGACAGGGGATCGATGGCTACACCTTC; CDR3: CAWSARQGIDGYTF
V: TRBV11-2; size: NA; J: TRBJ1-4; D: TRBD1; DNA: TGTGCCAGCAGACGGACAGGGGGCCATGAAAAACTGTTTTTT; CDR3: CASRRTGGHEKLFF
V: TRBV10-1; size: NA; J: TRBJ2-7; D: TRBD2; DNA: TGCGCCAGCAGTGAGTCCAGCCTAGCGGGTAACGAGCAGTACTTC; CDR3: CASSESSLAGNEQYF
V: TRBV4-1; size: NA; J: TRBJ1-2; D: NA; DNA: TGCGCCAGCAGCCAAGGCCAGGGCGCGGCCTATGGCTACACCTTC; CDR3: CASSQGQGAAYGYTF
V: TRBV7-8; size: NA; J: TRBJ1-5; D: NA; DNA: TGTGCCAGCAGCTTAGAGTTGTCAGGGGCGGGCCAGCCCCAGCATTTT; CDR3: CASSLELSGAGQPQHF
V: TRBV2; size: NA; J: TRBJ2-7; D: NA; DNA: TGTGCCAGCAGTGAAGCGCTGGGGGCGGGTCTTTCCTACGAGCAGTACTTC; CDR3: CASSEALGAGLSYEQYF
V: TRBV5-1; size: NA; J: TRBJ2-1; D: NA; DNA: TGCGCCAGCAGCTTGGTATCAGGTATAGACAATGAGCAGTTCTTC; CDR3: CASSLVSGIDNEQFF